This entry is about one T cell receptor beta chain. Its antigen is still unknown. The CDR3 spans 14 residues. Germline assignment: CDR1 SEHNR and CDR2 FQNEAQ (reference sequence). V lost 1 base, J lost 3 bases, and 10 bases lay in between. These data are taken from a study of brain metastases from non-small cell lung cancer. Assay used: immunoSEQ multiplex PCR; TCRdb lists only in-frame clones, some missing. The profile shows over 1,400 clones, approximately 85% of them singletons. Study-wide points: Metastases had sparse T cells but largely shared repertoires with primaries. In 50% to 80% of brain metastases, T-cell clones were expanded compared with matched primary tumors. T-cell infiltration was lower in brain metastases than primaries (P < 0.001).

The V gene is TRBV7-9, the J gene TRBJ2-7; D is unclear. Sequencing used tissue from a brain metastasis. The clonotype was recovered from a donor aged 40 or older with non-small cell lung cancer. CDR3 bases: TGTGCCAGCAGCTTAGGCGCCGAGAGCTACGAGCAGTACTTC. This codes for CASSLGAESYEQYF.